The clone carrying this TCR beta chain was seen ten or more times. The target antigen is unknown. This sample is part of a study of early T cells in non-severe SARS-CoV-2 infection. In the study overall: Chains stayed unpaired after sequencing of bulk RNA from unsorted whole blood. Regarding the study as a whole: Anti-spike CD8 responses were favored by VDJdb matching, which missed private and CD4 specificities.

The CDR3 spans 14 residues. J was trimmed by 4 bases and V by 7 bases; bases with no gene match: 11. Germline CDR1 reads SQVTM; CDR2 reads ANQGSEA. Individual cDNA molecules received unique molecular identifiers. Each CDR3 protein gets one entry after TCRdb re-called the 5' RACE reads with MiXCR. Found here are tens of thousands of distinct CDR3 sequences, 5% to 6.5% of them singletons; the top ten hold 7.8%. The chain has TRBV29-1 and TRBJ1-2, with 8 nucleotides matching TRBD1. Sequenced: whole blood. This receptor was obtained from an adult who was a healthcare worker with PCR-confirmed SARS-CoV-2 infection or an uninfected control (not recorded which). The CDR3, as DNA: TGCAGCGCCCTAGACAGGGGTCGGACCTATGGCTACACCTTC. It yields the protein CSALDRGRTYGYTF.